A single sample gave rise to the 18 T cell receptor beta chains below, sequenced in a study of CD8 T cells in ankylosing spondylitis. TCRdb called the 5' RACE reads again in MiXCR, with one record for every CDR3 protein. The data show roughly 140,000 distinct CDR3 sequences, approximately 44% seen once. The sample taken for sequencing was synovial fluid, either unsorted or a sorted T cell fraction (not recorded which). All receptors derive from a male donor with ankylosing spondylitis.

This clonotype occurred a few times. The V gene is TRBV6-1, the J gene TRBJ2-5, with TRBD2 identical over 7 bases. Germline V gives CDR1 MNHNS, CDR2 SASEGT. CDR3 length equals 14 residues. The junction had 9 bases not matched to a gene; V was cut back by 6 bases and J by 5 bases. The CDR3 nucleotides are TGTGCCAGCAGCCTCCGCTGGGGGGGGGAGACCCAGTACTTC. Translation gives CASSLRWGGETQYF.

This sequence joins TRBV6-1 and TRBJ2-2; TRBD1 aligns across 10 bases. This CDR3 is 15 amino acids long. With 8 bases clipped from V and 3 bases from J, the junction kept 6 bases outside the gene matches. Germline values: CDR1 MNHNS, CDR2 SASEGT. CDR3 DNA: TGTGCCAGCCCCGCCGGGACAGGGGACACCGGGGAGCTGTTTTTT. Protein sequence: CASPAGTGDTGELFF.

This chain links TRBV4-3 with TRBJ2-2; TRBD2 matches 13 bases. This CDR3 is built from 20 residues. With 2 bases clipped from V and 5 bases from J, the junction kept 14 bases outside the gene matches. Germline V CDR1 and CDR2: LGHNA, YSLEER. Here the CDR3 DNA reads TGCGCCAGCAGCCAAACAGCTACCGGGACTAGCGGGATGGGGACCGGGGAGCTGTTTTTT. It translates to CASSQTATGTSGMGTGELFF.

This clonotype was seen a handful of times. This chain uses TRBV11-1 with TRBJ1-3; no definite D call. Germline V gene lookup returns CDR1 SGHAT and CDR2 FQDESV (reference sequence). Trimming took 2 bases from V and 0 from J, leaving 17 bases between them. The CDR3 length is 18 residues. The DNA of the CDR3 is TGTGCCAGCAGCTTAAGTGGGGTCGAGTCCTCCTCTGGAAACACCATATATTTT. Amino acids: CASSLSGVESSSGNTIYF.

This clonotype was seen a few times. V and J are TRBV7-8 and TRBJ2-5; D uncertain. V lost 3 bases and J 5 bases, leaving 13 bases between the germline ends. Per germline, CDR1 SGHVS and CDR2 FQNEAQ. CDR3 length: 14 residues. The CDR3 DNA is TGTGCCAGCAGCTTGTACGCCTCCGCCGAGACCCAGTACTTC. As protein: CASSLYASAETQYF. The whole variable domain, filled in from reference TRBV7-8 and TRBJ2-5, reads GAGVSQSPRYKVAKRGQDVALRCDPISGHVSLFWYQQALGQGPEFLTYFQNEAQLDKSGLPSDRFFAERPEGSVSTLKIQRTQQEDSAVYLCASSLYASAETQYFGPGTRLLVL.

The chain links TRBV7-2 to TRBJ2-3; a weak D match, TRBD2 (5 bases). The germline V and J ends were trimmed by 1 base and 2 bases, with 13 bases remaining between them. Germline CDR1 is SGHTA and CDR2 is FQGNSA. This CDR3 has 16 residues. Here the CDR3 DNA reads TGTGCCAGCAGCTTAGTGGGCGGGCAGAACACAGATACGCAGTATTTT. It translates to CASSLVGGQNTDTQYF.

The V call is TRBV6-5, the J call TRBJ2-7, with a weak D call TRBD1 (5 bases). The CDR3 consists of 15 residues. V gave up 1 base and J gave up 5 bases, with 15 bases separating them. From germline, CDR1 is MNHEY and CDR2 SVGAGI. CDR3 sequence: CASSYWSGRWHEQYF. In DNA, the CDR3 is TGTGCCAGCAGTTACTGGTCAGGGCGGTGGCACGAGCAGTACTTC.

This sequence joins TRBV4-1 and TRBJ2-3, with 7 bases aligning to TRBD1. V trimming: 8 bases; J trimming: 0 bases; junction bases outside the gene matches: 5. CDR1 and CDR2 (germline): MGHRA, YSYEKL. This CDR3 is 14 amino acids long. CDR3 bases: TGCGCCAGCGGACAGGAACGAAGCACAGATACGCAGTATTTT. The encoded protein is CASGQERSTDTQYF.

The chain carries TRBV6-2 or TRBV6-3 and TRBJ2-1, with 8 bases lining up with TRBD2. The CDR3 has 17 residues. Germline lookup yields CDR1 MNHEY and CDR2 SVGEGT. With V trimmed by 0 bases and J by 4 bases, 8 bases remained unmatched. This CDR3 reads CASSYSRPGRVYNEQFF. The CDR3 region has the DNA TGTGCCAGCAGTTACTCGAGGCCCGGGAGGGTTTACAATGAGCAGTTCTTC.

This clonotype showed up many times. The rearrangement joins TRBV29-1 to TRBJ1-6; D is undetermined. V was cut by 3 bases and J by 2 bases, with 2 bases left in between. The CDR3 runs 12 residues. Germline CDR1 reads SQVTM; CDR2 reads ANQGSEA. Here the CDR3 reads CSVDTYNSPLHF. CDR3 nucleotide sequence: TGCAGCGTTGACACCTATAATTCACCCCTCCACTTT. Variable domain in full (rest from reference TRBV29-1 and TRBJ1-6): SAVISQKPSRDICQRGTSLTIQCQVDSQVTMMFWYRQQPGQSLTLIATANQGSEATYESGFVIDKFPISRPNLTFSTLTVSNMSPEDSSIYLCSVDTYNSPLHFGNGTRLTVT.

A few counts support this clonotype. The rearrangement links TRBV12-3 or TRBV12-4 to TRBJ1-2; D gene unclear. The V end lost 3 bases, the J end lost 0 bases, and 5 bases lay between the germline ends. This CDR3 has 13 amino acids. Written as DNA, the CDR3 is TGTGCCAGCAGTTTGGCTACTAACTATGGCTACACCTTC. Its protein is CASSLATNYGYTF.

This clonotype was seen a few times. The V gene is TRBV5-1, the J gene TRBJ1-1; D is uncertain. The CDR3 length is 14 residues. Germline-derived CDR1 and CDR2 are SGHRS and YFSETQ. The germline V and J ends were trimmed by 4 bases and 9 bases, with 19 bases remaining between them. The CDR3 nucleotides are TGCGCCAGCAGCCCGGGGTTGTCGGATGACCAAGCTTTCTTT. Translating it yields CASSPGLSDDQAFF. Drawing the rest from reference TRBV5-1 and TRBJ1-1, the complete variable domain is KAGVTQTPRYLIKTRGQQVTLSCSPISGHRSVSWYQQTPGQGLQFLFEYFSETQRNKGNFPGRFSGRQFSNSRSEMNVSTLELGDSALYLCASSPGLSDDQAFFGQGTRLTVV.

In DNA, the CDR3 is TGTGCCACCAGCAGAGTTGTCAGCTCCTACGAGCAGTACTTC. This codes for CATSRVVSSYEQYF. The chain is built from TRBV15 and TRBJ2-7; unclear D gene. The CDR3 totals 14 residues. V was cut by 1 base and J by 0 bases, with 7 bases left in between. Germline assignment: CDR1 LNHNV and CDR2 YYDKDF (reference sequence).

This clonotype came up a few times. The J gene is TRBJ2-5, the V gene TRBV7-8; TRBD1 or TRBD2 may be the D gene (5 bases each). The germline V gene has CDR1 SGHVS and CDR2 FQNEAQ. This CDR3 contains 15 residues. Trimming stripped 3 bases from V and 1 base from J, with 12 bases between. The CDR3 DNA sequence: TGTGCCAGCAGCTTTGGGGACGGTGCCCAAGAGACCCAGTACTTC. This gives the protein CASSFGDGAQETQYF.

The chain recombines TRBV7-2 with TRBJ1-1; no firm D call. Per germline, CDR1 SGHTA and CDR2 FQGNSA. The CDR3 is 15 residues long. V was pared by 4 bases and J by 2 bases, with 14 bases between. The CDR3 DNA is TGTGCCAGCAGCTACGACTTGCGGGTAAACACTGAAGCTTTCTTT. As protein: CASSYDLRVNTEAFF. The full variable domain, in which reference TRBV7-2 and TRBJ1-1 provide the parts outside the CDR3, is GAGVSQSPSNKVTEKGKDVELRCDPISGHTALYWYRQSLGQGLEFLIYFQGNSAPDKSGLPSDRFSAERTGGSVSTLTIQRTQQEDSAVYLCASSYDLRVNTEAFFGQGTRLTVV.

This clonotype has a handful of counts. The chain employs TRBV5-1 and TRBJ2-1; D remains unclear. CDR1 SGHRS and CDR2 YFSETQ come from the germline V gene. This CDR3 contains 16 residues. The V gene lost 1 base and the J gene lost 2 bases, with 13 bases spanning the gap. The CDR3 bases are TGCGCCAGCAGCTTGTTAGGCCGACCTACCTACAATGAGCAGTTCTTC. This encodes CASSLLGRPTYNEQFF. Combining the CDR3 with reference TRBV5-1 and TRBJ2-1 gives the whole variable domain KAGVTQTPRYLIKTRGQQVTLSCSPISGHRSVSWYQQTPGQGLQFLFEYFSETQRNKGNFPGRFSGRQFSNSRSEMNVSTLELGDSALYLCASSLLGRPTYNEQFFGPGTRLTVL.

V is TRBV4-1 and J is TRBJ1-1; weak D call: TRBD1 (5 bases). There are 17 residues in the CDR3. CDR1 and CDR2 from the germline V gene are MGHRA and YSYEKL. V shed 1 base and J shed 7 bases, with 22 bases lying between them. The CDR3 nucleotides are TGCGCCAGCAGCCAAGGGGTATCAAACAGGCCCCACGGTGAAGCTTTCTTT. This gives the protein CASSQGVSNRPHGEAFF.

This clonotype was picked up a small number of times. This chain joins TRBV5-1 and TRBJ2-1; unclear D gene. Germline V gene sequence: CDR1 SGHRS, CDR2 YFSETQ. CDR3 length: 12 amino acids. Trimming took off 3 bases at V and 4 bases at J, with 5 bases between the two ends. This CDR3 is CASSWIYNEQFF. The CDR3 DNA reads TGCGCCAGCAGCTGGATTTACAATGAGCAGTTCTTC.